A selection of T cell receptor beta chains follows, all from one sample in a study of cytomegalovirus exposure and HLA in healthy donors. Using immunoSEQ multiplex PCR, the repertoire was profiled, and TCRdb retains in-frame clones only, with some absent. The data contain some 150,000 clones, around three fifths of them singletons. The sample consisted of PBMCs. These TCRs come from a woman between 25 and 40 years old in good health and CMV-seropositive. The CDR3 runs from the conserved cysteine through the conserved F or W. The order of the fields is D gene, J gene, V gene, clone size, CDR3 DNA, CDR3 protein. The D gene is left open where the match is weak. The size field is filled for only some rows; it gives once, few, many or a size class.

d_gene: TRBD2
j_gene: TRBJ2-3
v_gene: TRBV4-1
abundance: few
CDR3nt: TGCGCCAGCAGCCAACTAGCGGGAGTTGCAGATACGCAGTATTTT
CDR3aa: CASSQLAGVADTQYF

d_gene: TRBD2
j_gene: TRBJ2-7
v_gene: TRBV9
abundance: -
CDR3nt: TGTGCCAGCAGCCCACTAGCGGACTCCTACGAGCAGTACTTC
CDR3aa: CASSPLADSYEQYF

d_gene: -
j_gene: TRBJ1-1
v_gene: TRBV9
abundance: -
CDR3nt: TGTGCCAGCAGCGTAGTAACGGGGGAAAACACTGAAGCTTTCTTT
CDR3aa: CASSVVTGENTEAFF

d_gene: -
j_gene: TRBJ2-1
v_gene: TRBV27
abundance: -
CDR3nt: TGTGCCAGCAGTTGGGTCGGAGATGAGCAGTTCTTC
CDR3aa: CASSWVGDEQFF

d_gene: -
j_gene: TRBJ1-6
v_gene: TRBV2
abundance: -
CDR3nt: TGTGCCAGCATCCACCGGGGGGGGAACTTCGATTCACCCCTCCACTTT
CDR3aa: CASIHRGGNFDSPLHF

d_gene: -
j_gene: TRBJ1-5
v_gene: TRBV5-5
abundance: -
CDR3nt: TGTGCCAGCAGCTTAGGGCAGGGCAGCAATCAGCCCCAGCATTTT
CDR3aa: CASSLGQGSNQPQHF

d_gene: TRBD1
j_gene: TRBJ2-7
v_gene: TRBV19
abundance: -
CDR3nt: TGTGCCAGTAGTGTTTCCGGGGACAGGTTACGCTACGAGCAGTACTTC
CDR3aa: CASSVSGDRLRYEQYF

d_gene: -
j_gene: TRBJ1-2
v_gene: TRBV19
abundance: -
CDR3nt: TGTGCCAGTAGTATAGACTCGGGGGGACTCAACTATGGCTACACCTTC
CDR3aa: CASSIDSGGLNYGYTF

d_gene: -
j_gene: TRBJ1-4
v_gene: TRBV6-5
abundance: -
CDR3nt: TGTGCCAGCAGTTACGGCGGGGGCGATGAAAAACTGTTTTTT
CDR3aa: CASSYGGGDEKLFF

d_gene: TRBD1
j_gene: TRBJ1-2
v_gene: TRBV29-1
abundance: -
CDR3nt: TGCAGCGTTGCGCCCGGGACAGGGTTCTCTAACTATGGCTACACCTTC
CDR3aa: CSVAPGTGFSNYGYTF

d_gene: -
j_gene: TRBJ1-5
v_gene: TRBV7-6
abundance: -
CDR3nt: TGTGCCAGCAGCCCGTCCGGAGCTATCAATCAGCCCCAGCATTTT
CDR3aa: CASSPSGAINQPQHF

d_gene: TRBD1
j_gene: TRBJ1-5
v_gene: TRBV28
abundance: -
CDR3nt: TGTGCCAGCAGTCTAGACCTCCGGGACAGGGCGATCTATAGCAATCAGCCCCAGCATTTT
CDR3aa: CASSLDLRDRAIYSNQPQHF

d_gene: -
j_gene: TRBJ2-7
v_gene: TRBV5-1
abundance: -
CDR3nt: TGCGCCAGCAGCTCGGGGTACGAGCAGTACTTC
CDR3aa: CASSSGYEQYF

d_gene: -
j_gene: TRBJ2-5
v_gene: TRBV6-1
abundance: -
CDR3nt: TGTGCCAGCAGTGAATATACGCACCGGGAGACCCAGTACTTC
CDR3aa: CASSEYTHRETQYF

d_gene: -
j_gene: TRBJ2-5
v_gene: TRBV19
abundance: -
CDR3nt: TGTGCCAGTAGTATGGGTCGGGGAGGGACCCAGTACTTC
CDR3aa: CASSMGRGGTQYF

d_gene: -
j_gene: TRBJ1-1
v_gene: TRBV28
abundance: -
CDR3nt: TGTGCCAGCAGCCCCGGACGGGATCCTGAAGCTTTCTTT
CDR3aa: CASSPGRDPEAFF

d_gene: TRBD1
j_gene: TRBJ1-2
v_gene: TRBV29-1
abundance: once
CDR3nt: TGCAGCGTTGAGGGGACAGGGTTTGAGGGCTACACCTTC
CDR3aa: CSVEGTGFEGYTF

d_gene: TRBD1
j_gene: TRBJ1-6
v_gene: TRBV10-3
abundance: -
CDR3nt: TGTGCCACCACGCTAGACAGGGGAGGCTCACCCCTCCACTTT
CDR3aa: CATTLDRGGSPLHF

d_gene: TRBD1
j_gene: TRBJ2-1
v_gene: TRBV11-2
abundance: -
CDR3nt: TGTGCCAGCAGCCCTAGCTTCCGGGACAGATCCTACAATGAGCAGTTCTTC
CDR3aa: CASSPSFRDRSYNEQFF

d_gene: TRBD2
j_gene: TRBJ2-7
v_gene: TRBV10-1
abundance: -
CDR3nt: TGCGCCAGTAGCGGGGAGGGAAAGAAGAGCTCCTACGAGCAGTACTTC
CDR3aa: CASSGEGKKSSYEQYF

d_gene: -
j_gene: TRBJ1-1
v_gene: TRBV27
abundance: -
CDR3nt: TGTGCCAGCAGTTTAGAGGGTTTCGCTGAAGCTTTCTTT
CDR3aa: CASSLEGFAEAFF

d_gene: TRBD1
j_gene: TRBJ2-3
v_gene: TRBV5-8
abundance: -
CDR3nt: TGTGCCAGCAGCTTCGGACAGGGGAGCACAGATACGCAGTATTTT
CDR3aa: CASSFGQGSTDTQYF

d_gene: -
j_gene: TRBJ1-2
v_gene: TRBV15
abundance: -
CDR3nt: TGTGCCACCAGCCAAAGAGGGATTCCTGGCTACACCTTC
CDR3aa: CATSQRGIPGYTF

d_gene: -
j_gene: TRBJ2-3
v_gene: TRBV19
abundance: -
CDR3nt: TGTGCCAGTAGAAAAACACAGGGCACAGATACGCAGTATTTT
CDR3aa: CASRKTQGTDTQYF

d_gene: TRBD2
j_gene: TRBJ2-1
v_gene: TRBV5-4
abundance: -
CDR3nt: TGTGCCAGCAGCTTGGTCCGAAGACTAGCGGGGCGCAATGAGCAGTTCTTC
CDR3aa: CASSLVRRLAGRNEQFF

d_gene: -
j_gene: TRBJ2-1
v_gene: TRBV19
abundance: -
CDR3nt: TGTGCCAGTAGTATAGATATCGGGGGGCGATACAATGAGCAGTTCTTC
CDR3aa: CASSIDIGGRYNEQFF

d_gene: TRBD2
j_gene: TRBJ2-1
v_gene: TRBV4-2
abundance: few
CDR3nt: TGTGCCAGCAGCCAAGTTGGGTCTAGCGGGAGGTCCCCAATAGACAATGAGCAGTTCTTC
CDR3aa: CASSQVGSSGRSPIDNEQFF

d_gene: TRBD2
j_gene: TRBJ2-1
v_gene: TRBV4-2
abundance: few
CDR3nt: TGTGCCAGCAGCCAAGAAGGGACTAGCGGTTACAATGAGCAGTTCTTC
CDR3aa: CASSQEGTSGYNEQFF

d_gene: -
j_gene: TRBJ1-1
v_gene: TRBV2
abundance: -
CDR3nt: TGTGCCAGCGCGCAGTACAGGAACACTGAAGCTTTCTTT
CDR3aa: CASAQYRNTEAFF

d_gene: TRBD1
j_gene: TRBJ2-1
v_gene: TRBV4-1
abundance: -
CDR3nt: TGCGCCAGCAGACCCGTACAGGGGCCTTTAGGTAATGAGCAGTTCTTC
CDR3aa: CASRPVQGPLGNEQFF

d_gene: -
j_gene: TRBJ2-7
v_gene: TRBV5-1
abundance: -
CDR3nt: TGCGCCAGCAGCTTCACAGGGTACGAGCAGTACTTC
CDR3aa: CASSFTGYEQYF

d_gene: -
j_gene: TRBJ2-5
v_gene: TRBV2
abundance: -
CDR3nt: TGTGCCAGCAGTTCCCCGGGACTCTGGTACTTC
CDR3aa: CASSSPGLWYF

d_gene: TRBD2
j_gene: TRBJ2-1
v_gene: TRBV9
abundance: -
CDR3nt: TGTGCCAGCAGAGCGGGAACCCACTCCTACAATGAGCAGTTCTTC
CDR3aa: CASRAGTHSYNEQFF

d_gene: TRBD1
j_gene: TRBJ1-5
v_gene: TRBV4-1
abundance: -
CDR3nt: TGCGCCAGCAGCCAAGGACAGGGGGTTCAGCCCCAGCATTTT
CDR3aa: CASSQGQGVQPQHF

d_gene: -
j_gene: TRBJ1-2
v_gene: TRBV10-2
abundance: -
CDR3nt: TGCGCCAGCAGTGATGGCAGGAGGTTGAACTATGGCTACACCTTC
CDR3aa: CASSDGRRLNYGYTF

d_gene: TRBD1
j_gene: TRBJ1-5
v_gene: TRBV28
abundance: -
CDR3nt: TGTGCCAGCAGTTTGGGTGGGACAGGGGGCCTTGTCGGTGTTCAGCCCCAGCATTTT
CDR3aa: CASSLGGTGGLVGVQPQHF

d_gene: TRBD1
j_gene: TRBJ2-7
v_gene: TRBV4-1
abundance: -
CDR3nt: TGCGCCAGCAGCCGAGCAGGGACAGGGTACGACGAGCAGTACTTC
CDR3aa: CASSRAGTGYDEQYF

d_gene: -
j_gene: TRBJ1-4
v_gene: TRBV28
abundance: -
CDR3nt: TGTGCCAGCAGTTGGGGTAACATGGGGGGACTGTTTTTT
CDR3aa: CASSWGNMGGLFF

d_gene: TRBD1
j_gene: TRBJ1-4
v_gene: TRBV25-1
abundance: many
CDR3nt: TGTGCCAGCAGTGAATTGGCAGGGGGCGAAAAACTGTTTTTT
CDR3aa: CASSELAGGEKLFF

d_gene: TRBD1
j_gene: TRBJ2-5
v_gene: TRBV7-9
abundance: -
CDR3nt: TGTGCCAGCAGCTCCCCTCCGGGGACAGGGAGGACTACCAGGGAGACCCAGTACTTC
CDR3aa: CASSSPPGTGRTTRETQYF

d_gene: TRBD1
j_gene: TRBJ2-5
v_gene: TRBV6-1
abundance: -
CDR3nt: TGTGCCAGCAGTGAAGACAGGGGTGTCCAAGAGACCCAGTACTTC
CDR3aa: CASSEDRGVQETQYF

d_gene: TRBD1
j_gene: TRBJ1-5
v_gene: TRBV6-1
abundance: few
CDR3nt: TGTGCCACCAAGGGAGACAGGGTTCCCCAGCATTTT
CDR3aa: CATKGDRVPQHF

d_gene: -
j_gene: TRBJ2-1
v_gene: TRBV14
abundance: -
CDR3nt: TGTGCCAGCAAGTGGGGCCTATCCCCCTACAATGAGCAGTTCTTC
CDR3aa: CASKWGLSPYNEQFF

d_gene: TRBD1
j_gene: TRBJ2-7
v_gene: TRBV29-1
abundance: few
CDR3nt: TGCAGCGTTACCCGACAGGGTTACTACGAGCAGTACTTC
CDR3aa: CSVTRQGYYEQYF

d_gene: -
j_gene: TRBJ1-4
v_gene: TRBV18
abundance: -
CDR3nt: TGTGCCAGCTCCTCGGTCGGTGCAACTAATGAAAAACTGTTTTTT
CDR3aa: CASSSVGATNEKLFF

d_gene: -
j_gene: TRBJ1-5
v_gene: TRBV30
abundance: -
CDR3nt: TGTGCCTGGAGTGCCAATTATCAGCCCCAGCATTTT
CDR3aa: CAWSANYQPQHF

d_gene: -
j_gene: TRBJ1-5
v_gene: TRBV18
abundance: few
CDR3nt: TGTGCCAGCTCATCCGAATTCACAGGGTTGAATCAGCCCCAGCATTTT
CDR3aa: CASSSEFTGLNQPQHF

d_gene: TRBD1
j_gene: TRBJ2-5
v_gene: TRBV6-6
abundance: -
CDR3nt: TGTGCCAGCAACCCGACAGGGGGCGCACCGGAGACCCAGTACTTC
CDR3aa: CASNPTGGAPETQYF

d_gene: TRBD1
j_gene: TRBJ2-5
v_gene: TRBV4-1
abundance: -
CDR3nt: TGCGCCAGCAGCCAAGATCTCCGGACAGGGGGCCGGGAGACCCAGTACTTC
CDR3aa: CASSQDLRTGGRETQYF

d_gene: -
j_gene: TRBJ1-2
v_gene: TRBV2
abundance: -
CDR3nt: TGTGCCAGCGGAACAGCGGTCGGCTATGGCTACACCTTC
CDR3aa: CASGTAVGYGYTF

d_gene: -
j_gene: TRBJ2-5
v_gene: TRBV5-4
abundance: -
CDR3nt: TGTGCCAGCAGAACAGGGTCTGGCGAGACCCAGTACTTC
CDR3aa: CASRTGSGETQYF

d_gene: -
j_gene: TRBJ2-7
v_gene: TRBV28
abundance: few
CDR3nt: TGTGCCTCCCGTTGGGAGTACGAGCAGTACTTC
CDR3aa: CASRWEYEQYF

d_gene: TRBD2
j_gene: TRBJ2-3
v_gene: TRBV5-6
abundance: few
CDR3nt: TGTGCCAGCAGCTTGGAACTAGCGGGGTTTACGCAGTATTTT
CDR3aa: CASSLELAGFTQYF

d_gene: -
j_gene: TRBJ2-5
v_gene: TRBV5-1
abundance: -
CDR3nt: TGCGCCAGCTCCGGGAACTACCAAGAGACCCAGTACTTC
CDR3aa: CASSGNYQETQYF

d_gene: -
j_gene: TRBJ2-7
v_gene: TRBV10-1
abundance: -
CDR3nt: TGCGCCAGCAGTGTCCATAACAGGGACGGCGAGCAGTACTTC
CDR3aa: CASSVHNRDGEQYF